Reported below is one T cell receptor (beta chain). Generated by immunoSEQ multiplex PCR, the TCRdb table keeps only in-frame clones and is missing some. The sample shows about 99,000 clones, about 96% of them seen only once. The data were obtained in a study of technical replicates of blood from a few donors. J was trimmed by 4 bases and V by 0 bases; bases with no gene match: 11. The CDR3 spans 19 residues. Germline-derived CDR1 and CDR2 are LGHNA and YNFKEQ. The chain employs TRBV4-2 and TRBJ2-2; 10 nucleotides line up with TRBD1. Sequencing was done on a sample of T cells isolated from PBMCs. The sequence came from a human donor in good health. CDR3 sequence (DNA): TGTGCCAGCAGCCAAGAAAGCGGCCGGGGGACAGGGGTCACCGGGGAGCTGTTTTTT. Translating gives CASSQESGRGTGVTGELFF.